The sample holds one count of the clone carrying this T cell receptor beta chain. Clones were sequenced by immunoSEQ multiplex PCR, and TCRdb holds only the in-frame ones, with some missing. This sample has 95,000 to 150,000 clones, with around nine tenths found just once. These data originate in a study of control samples from healthy donors and cancer patients. The germline V gene encodes CDR1 LNHDA and CDR2 SQIVND (reference sequence). The CDR3 is 16 residues long. V lost 1 base to trimming and J lost 6 bases; unmatched junction nucleotides: 10. The sequenced sample was blood. This clonotype originated in a man aged 25 to 40 in good health. The gene calls are TRBV19 and TRBJ1-2, with 8 bases lining up with TRBD1. CDR3 coding DNA: TGTGCCAGTAGTATAGGAACCGGGACAGGTCAACATGGCTACACCTTC. Encoded protein: CASSIGTGTGQHGYTF.